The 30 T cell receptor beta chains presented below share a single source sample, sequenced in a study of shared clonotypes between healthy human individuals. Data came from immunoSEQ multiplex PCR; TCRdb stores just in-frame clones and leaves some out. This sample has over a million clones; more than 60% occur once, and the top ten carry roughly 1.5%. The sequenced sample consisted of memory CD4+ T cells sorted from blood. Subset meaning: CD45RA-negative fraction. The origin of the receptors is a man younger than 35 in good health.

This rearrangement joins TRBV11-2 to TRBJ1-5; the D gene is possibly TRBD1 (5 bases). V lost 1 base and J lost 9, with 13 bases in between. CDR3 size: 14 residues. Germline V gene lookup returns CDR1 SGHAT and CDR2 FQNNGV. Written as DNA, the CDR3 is TGTGCCAGCAGCTTAGGGGGACCCCCGTTGCCCCAGCATTTT. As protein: CASSLGGPPLPQHF.

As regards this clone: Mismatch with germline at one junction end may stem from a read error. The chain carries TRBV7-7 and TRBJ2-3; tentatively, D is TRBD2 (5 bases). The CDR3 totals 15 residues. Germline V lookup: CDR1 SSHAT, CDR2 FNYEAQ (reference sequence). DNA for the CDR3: TGTGCTAGCAGCTTAGCGCCCGGGAGCACAGATACGCAGTATTTT. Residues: CASSLAPGSTDTQYF.

CDR3 sequence: CAISDWFSPLHF. The CDR3 nucleotides are TGTGCCATCAGTGACTGGTTTTCACCCCTCCACTTT. The rearrangement uses TRBV10-3 and TRBJ1-6; D gene uncertain. V was clipped by 3 bases and J by 9 bases, with 6 bases between them. The CDR3 spans 12 residues. Germline V lookup: CDR1 ENHRY, CDR2 SYGVKD.

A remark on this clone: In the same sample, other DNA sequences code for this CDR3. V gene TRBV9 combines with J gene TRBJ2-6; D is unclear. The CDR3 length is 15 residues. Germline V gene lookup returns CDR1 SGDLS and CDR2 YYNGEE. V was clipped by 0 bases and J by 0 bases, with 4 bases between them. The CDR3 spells CASSVVGSGANVLTF. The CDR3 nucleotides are TGTGCCAGCAGCGTAGTAGGCTCTGGGGCCAACGTCCTGACTTTC.

This CDR3 reads CATLQARGYTF. DNA of the CDR3: TGTGCCACCTTACAGGCCCGGGGCTACACCTTC. The chain carries TRBV10-3 and TRBJ1-2; a weak D match, TRBD1 (5 bases). Germline V CDR1 and CDR2: ENHRY, SYGVKD. Trimming removed 10 bases at V and 8 bases at J, with 14 bases between. The CDR3 is made up of 11 amino acids.

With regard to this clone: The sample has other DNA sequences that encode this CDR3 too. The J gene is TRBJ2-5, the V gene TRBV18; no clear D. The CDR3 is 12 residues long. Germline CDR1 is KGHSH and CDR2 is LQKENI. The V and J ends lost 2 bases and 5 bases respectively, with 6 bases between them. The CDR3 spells CASSPVGETQYF. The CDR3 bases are TGTGCCAGCTCACCAGTCGGGGAGACCCAGTACTTC.

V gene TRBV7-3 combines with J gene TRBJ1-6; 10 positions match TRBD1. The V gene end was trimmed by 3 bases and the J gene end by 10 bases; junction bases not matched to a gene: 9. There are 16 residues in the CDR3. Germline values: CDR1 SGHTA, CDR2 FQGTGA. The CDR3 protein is CASSLGRGTGVSPLHF. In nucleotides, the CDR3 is TGTGCCAGCAGCTTGGGAAGAGGGACAGGGGTCTCACCCCTCCACTTT.

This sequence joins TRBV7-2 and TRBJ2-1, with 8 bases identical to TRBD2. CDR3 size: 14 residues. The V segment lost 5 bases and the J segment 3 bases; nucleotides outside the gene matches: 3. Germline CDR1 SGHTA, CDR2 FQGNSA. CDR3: CASSGGTSYNEQFF. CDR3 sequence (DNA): TGTGCCAGCAGCGGGGGGACTAGCTACAATGAGCAGTTCTTC.

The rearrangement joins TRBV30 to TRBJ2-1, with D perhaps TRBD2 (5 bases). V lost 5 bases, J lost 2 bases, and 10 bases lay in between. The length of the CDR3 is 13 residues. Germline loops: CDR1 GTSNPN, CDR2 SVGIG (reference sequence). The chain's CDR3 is CAWGLSPYNEQFF. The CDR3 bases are TGTGCCTGGGGACTCAGCCCCTACAATGAGCAGTTCTTC.

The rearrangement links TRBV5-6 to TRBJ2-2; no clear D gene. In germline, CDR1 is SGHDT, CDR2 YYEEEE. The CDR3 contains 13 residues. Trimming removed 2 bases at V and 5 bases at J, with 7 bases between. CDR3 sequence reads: CASSFPVTGELFF. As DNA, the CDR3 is TGTGCCAGCAGCTTCCCTGTAACCGGGGAGCTGTTTTTT.

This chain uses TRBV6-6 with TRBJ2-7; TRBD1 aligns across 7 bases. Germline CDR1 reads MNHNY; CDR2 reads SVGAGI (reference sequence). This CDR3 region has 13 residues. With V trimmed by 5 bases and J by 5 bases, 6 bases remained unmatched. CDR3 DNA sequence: TGTGCCAGCAGTCAGGGGACAGTTAACGAGCAGTACTTC. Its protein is CASSQGTVNEQYF.

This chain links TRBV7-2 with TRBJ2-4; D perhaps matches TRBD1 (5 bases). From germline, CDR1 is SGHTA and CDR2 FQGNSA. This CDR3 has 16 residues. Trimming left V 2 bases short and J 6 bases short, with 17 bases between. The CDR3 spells CASSLSAGNEANIQYF. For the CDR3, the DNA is TGTGCCAGCAGCTTATCGGCAGGGAATGAAGCAAACATTCAGTACTTC.

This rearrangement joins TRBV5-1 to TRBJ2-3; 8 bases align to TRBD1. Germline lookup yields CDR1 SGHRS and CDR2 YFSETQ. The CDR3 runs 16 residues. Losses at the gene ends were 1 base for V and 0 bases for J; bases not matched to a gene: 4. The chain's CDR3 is CASSLQGATSTDTQYF. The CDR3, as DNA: TGCGCCAGCAGCTTGCAGGGGGCCACTAGCACAGATACGCAGTATTTT.

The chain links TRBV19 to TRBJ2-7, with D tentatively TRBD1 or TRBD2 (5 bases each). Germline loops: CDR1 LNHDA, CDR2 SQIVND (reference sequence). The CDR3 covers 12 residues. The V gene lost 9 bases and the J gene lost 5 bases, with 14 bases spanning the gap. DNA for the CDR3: TGTGCCAGAAAACGCTGGGGGAACGAGCAGTACTTC. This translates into CARKRWGNEQYF.

The CDR3 DNA sequence: TGTGCCAGCAGTTCCCGACAGGGGAGGGATGGCTACACCTTC. Amino acid sequence: CASSSRQGRDGYTF. The chain couples TRBV27 to TRBJ1-2; 8 bases map to TRBD1. The germline gives CDR1 MNHEY, CDR2 SMNVEV (reference sequence). The CDR3 has 14 residues. After removal of 4 bases from V and 6 bases from J, the junction contained 7 bases not matched to a gene.

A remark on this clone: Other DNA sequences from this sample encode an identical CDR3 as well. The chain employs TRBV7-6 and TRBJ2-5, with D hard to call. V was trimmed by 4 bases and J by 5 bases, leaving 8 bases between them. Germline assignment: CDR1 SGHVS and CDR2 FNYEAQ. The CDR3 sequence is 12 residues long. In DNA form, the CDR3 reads TGTGCCAGCAGCTCCCAGAGGGAGACCCAGTACTTC. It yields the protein CASSSQRETQYF.

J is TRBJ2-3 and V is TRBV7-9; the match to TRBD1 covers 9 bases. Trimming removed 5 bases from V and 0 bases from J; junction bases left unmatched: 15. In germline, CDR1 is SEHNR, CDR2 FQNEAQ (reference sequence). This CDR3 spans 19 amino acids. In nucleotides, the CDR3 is TGTGCCAGCAGCGATCTACCCGGGACAGGGAGGGTGAGCACAGATACGCAGTATTTT. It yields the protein CASSDLPGTGRVSTDTQYF.

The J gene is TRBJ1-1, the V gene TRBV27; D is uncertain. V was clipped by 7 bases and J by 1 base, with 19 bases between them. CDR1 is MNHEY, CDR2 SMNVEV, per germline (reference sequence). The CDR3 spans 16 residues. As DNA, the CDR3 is TGTGCCAGCACTACCACCTCGGCAGGTGGGAACACTGAAGCTTTCTTT. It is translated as CASTTTSAGGNTEAFF.

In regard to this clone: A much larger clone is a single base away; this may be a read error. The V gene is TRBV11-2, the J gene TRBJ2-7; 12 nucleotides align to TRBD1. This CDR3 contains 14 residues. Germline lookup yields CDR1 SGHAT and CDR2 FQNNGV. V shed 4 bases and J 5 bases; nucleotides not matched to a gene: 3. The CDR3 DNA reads TGTGCCAGCAGCTCCGGGACAGGGGGCAACGAGCAGTACTTC. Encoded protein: CASSSGTGGNEQYF.

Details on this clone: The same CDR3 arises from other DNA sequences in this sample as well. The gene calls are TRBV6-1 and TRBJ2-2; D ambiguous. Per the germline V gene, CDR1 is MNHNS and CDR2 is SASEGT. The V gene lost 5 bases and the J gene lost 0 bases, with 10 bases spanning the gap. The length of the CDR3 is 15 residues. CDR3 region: CASSKDRPNTGELFF. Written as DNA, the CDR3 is TGTGCCAGCAGTAAAGACCGTCCGAACACCGGGGAGCTGTTTTTT.

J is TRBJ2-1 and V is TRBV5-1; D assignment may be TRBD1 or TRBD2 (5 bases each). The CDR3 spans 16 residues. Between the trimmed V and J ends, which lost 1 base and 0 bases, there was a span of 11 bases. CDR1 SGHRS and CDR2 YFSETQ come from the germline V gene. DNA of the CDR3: TGCGCCAGCAGCTTGAGAGGGGATCCCTCCTACAATGAGCAGTTCTTC. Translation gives CASSLRGDPSYNEQFF. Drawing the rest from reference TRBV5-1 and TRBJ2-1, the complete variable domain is KAGVTQTPRYLIKTRGQQVTLSCSPISGHRSVSWYQQTPGQGLQFLFEYFSETQRNKGNFPGRFSGRQFSNSRSEMNVSTLELGDSALYLCASSLRGDPSYNEQFFGPGTRLTVL.

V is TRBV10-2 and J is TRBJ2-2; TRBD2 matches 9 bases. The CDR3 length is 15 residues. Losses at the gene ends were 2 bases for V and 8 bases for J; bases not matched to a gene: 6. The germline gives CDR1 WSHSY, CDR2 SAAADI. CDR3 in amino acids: CASSETSGSLGELFF. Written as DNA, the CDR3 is TGCGCCAGCAGTGAGACTAGCGGGTCACTGGGGGAGCTGTTTTTT.

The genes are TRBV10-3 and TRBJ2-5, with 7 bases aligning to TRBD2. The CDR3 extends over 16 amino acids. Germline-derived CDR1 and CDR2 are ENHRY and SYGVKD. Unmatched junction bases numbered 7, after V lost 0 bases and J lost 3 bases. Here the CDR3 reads CAISESGSGVKETQYF. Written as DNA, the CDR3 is TGTGCCATCAGTGAGTCAGGGAGCGGGGTCAAAGAGACCCAGTACTTC.

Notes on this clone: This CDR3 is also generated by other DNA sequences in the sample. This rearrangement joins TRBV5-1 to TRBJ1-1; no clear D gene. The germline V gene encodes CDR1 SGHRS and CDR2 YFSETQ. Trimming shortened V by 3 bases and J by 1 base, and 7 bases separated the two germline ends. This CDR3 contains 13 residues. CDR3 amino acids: CASSSQGNTEAFF. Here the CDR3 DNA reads TGCGCCAGCAGCTCCCAAGGGAACACTGAAGCTTTCTTT.

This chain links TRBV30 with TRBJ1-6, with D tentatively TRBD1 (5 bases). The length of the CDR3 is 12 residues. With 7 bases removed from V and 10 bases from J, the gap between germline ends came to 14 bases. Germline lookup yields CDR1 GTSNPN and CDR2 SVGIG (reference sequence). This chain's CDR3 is CASGGRGSPLHF. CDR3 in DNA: TGTGCCTCGGGAGGAAGGGGATCACCCCTCCACTTT.

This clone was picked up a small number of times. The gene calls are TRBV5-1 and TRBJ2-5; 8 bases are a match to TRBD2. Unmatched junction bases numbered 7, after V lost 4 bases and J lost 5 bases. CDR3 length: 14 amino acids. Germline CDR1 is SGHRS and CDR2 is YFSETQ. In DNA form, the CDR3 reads TGCGCCAGCAGCCCTCTAGCGGGTTCCGAGACCCAGTACTTC. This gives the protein CASSPLAGSETQYF.

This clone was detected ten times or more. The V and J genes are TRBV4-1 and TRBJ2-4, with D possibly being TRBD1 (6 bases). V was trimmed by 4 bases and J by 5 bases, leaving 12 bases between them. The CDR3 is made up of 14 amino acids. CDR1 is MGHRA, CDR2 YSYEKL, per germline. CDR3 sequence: CASSRLQGENIQYF. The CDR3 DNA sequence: TGCGCCAGCAGCCGATTACAGGGTGAAAACATTCAGTACTTC.

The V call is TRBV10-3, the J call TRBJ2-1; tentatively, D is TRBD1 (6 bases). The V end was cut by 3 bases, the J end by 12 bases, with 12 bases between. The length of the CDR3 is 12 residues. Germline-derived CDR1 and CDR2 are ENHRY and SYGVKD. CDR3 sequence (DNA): TGTGCCATCAGTGATTGGGGGACATTGCAGTTCTTC. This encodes CAISDWGTLQFF.

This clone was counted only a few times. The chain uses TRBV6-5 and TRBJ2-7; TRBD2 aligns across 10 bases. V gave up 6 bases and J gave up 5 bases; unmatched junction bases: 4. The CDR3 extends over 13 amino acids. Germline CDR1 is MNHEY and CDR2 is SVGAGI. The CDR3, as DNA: TGTGCCAGCAGGCCTCTAGCGGGAGACGAGCAGTACTTC. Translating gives CASRPLAGDEQYF.

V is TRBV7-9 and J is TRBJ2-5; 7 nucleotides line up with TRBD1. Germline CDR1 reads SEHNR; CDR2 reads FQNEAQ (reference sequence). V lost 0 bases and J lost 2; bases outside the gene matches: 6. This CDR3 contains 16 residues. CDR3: CASSLAEATGQETQYF. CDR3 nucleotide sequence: TGTGCCAGCAGCTTAGCTGAGGCGACAGGGCAAGAGACCCAGTACTTC.